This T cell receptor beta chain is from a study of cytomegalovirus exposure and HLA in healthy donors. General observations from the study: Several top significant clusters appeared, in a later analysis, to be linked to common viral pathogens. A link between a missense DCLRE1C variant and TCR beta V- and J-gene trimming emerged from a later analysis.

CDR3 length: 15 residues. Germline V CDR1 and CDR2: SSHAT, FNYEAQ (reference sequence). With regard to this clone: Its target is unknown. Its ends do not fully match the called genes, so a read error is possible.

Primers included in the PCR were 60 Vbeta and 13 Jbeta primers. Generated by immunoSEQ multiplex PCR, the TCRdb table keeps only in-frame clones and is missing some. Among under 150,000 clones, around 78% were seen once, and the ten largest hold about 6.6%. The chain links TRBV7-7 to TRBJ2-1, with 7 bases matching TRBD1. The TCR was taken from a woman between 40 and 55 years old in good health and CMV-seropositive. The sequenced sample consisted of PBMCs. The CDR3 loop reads CASSSGQSSYNEQFF. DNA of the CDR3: TGTGCTAGCAGCTCGGGACAGAGCTCCTACAATGAGCAGTTCTTC.